Presented here are 17 T cell receptor beta chains from one specimen sequenced in a study of blood T cell repertoires in COVID-19. Repertoires were generated with immunoSEQ multiplex PCR, while TCRdb's copy carries only in-frame clones and drops some. The sample gives under 95,000 clones, roughly 87% of which show up once; roughly 10% is in the top ten. Sample: peripheral blood. The origin of the receptors is a man aged 50-59 years with acute or convalescent COVID-19.

This clone was counted between two and nine times. The J gene is TRBJ1-1, the V gene TRBV6-5; 8 nucleotides line up with TRBD1. Germline lookup yields CDR1 MNHEY and CDR2 SVGAGI. V lost 6 bases and J lost 4; bases outside the gene matches: 10. The CDR3 loop spans 15 amino acids. This CDR3 reads CASRTYRGIITEAFF. CDR3 coding DNA: TGTGCCAGCAGAACATACAGGGGGATAATCACTGAAGCTTTCTTT.

V and J are TRBV11-2 and TRBJ2-3, with a possible D match to TRBD1 (5 bases). The CDR3 is 15 residues long. CDR1 is SGHAT and CDR2 is FQNNGV in the germline V gene. Trimming pared 3 bases from V and 4 bases from J, leaving 14 bases between. CDR3 amino acids: CASSFSQGSADTQYF. In DNA form, the CDR3 reads TGTGCCAGCAGCTTTAGTCAGGGCTCAGCAGATACGCAGTATTTT. The whole variable domain, filled in from reference TRBV11-2 and TRBJ2-3, reads EAGVAQSPRYKIIEKRQSVAFWCNPISGHATLYWYQQILGQGPKLLIQFQNNGVVDDSQLPKDRFSAERLKGVDSTLKIQPAKLEDSAVYLCASSFSQGSADTQYFGPGTRLTVL.

V is TRBV12-3 or TRBV12-4 and J is TRBJ2-7; 8 positions match TRBD1. V shed 3 bases and J 7 bases; nucleotides not matched to a gene: 5. This CDR3 spans 13 amino acids. CDR3 DNA: TGTGCCAGCAGTTTTCAGGGGGCGCGGGAGCAGTACTTC. This translates into CASSFQGAREQYF.

This sequence joins TRBV6-6 and TRBJ1-5; TRBD1 agrees at 10 bases. V was pared by 5 bases and J by 4 bases, with 8 bases of the junction left unmatched. Per the germline V gene, CDR1 is MNHNY and CDR2 is SVGAGI (reference sequence). This CDR3 contains 16 residues. The DNA of the CDR3 is TGTGCCAGCAGTCCCCCGACAGGGGGCGGAAATCAGCCCCAGCATTTT. It yields the protein CASSPPTGGGNQPQHF.

The CDR3 protein is CASSYSPGRNIQYF. The CDR3 bases are TGTGCCAGCAGTTACTCACCGGGTCGGAACATTCAGTACTTC. This chain joins TRBV6-2 or TRBV6-3 and TRBJ2-4, with no clear D. This CDR3 contains 14 residues. Trimming cost V 0 bases and J 7 bases, with 10 bases left between them. CDR1 is MNHEY, CDR2 SVGEGT, per germline.

The J gene is TRBJ2-1, the V gene TRBV4-2; no clear D gene. This CDR3 has 13 residues. Trimming pared 3 bases from V and 3 bases from J, leaving 6 bases between. Germline assignment: CDR1 LGHNA and CDR2 YNFKEQ. The CDR3 here is CASSHPGYNEQFF. The CDR3 DNA reads TGTGCCAGCAGCCATCCGGGCTACAATGAGCAGTTCTTC.

This chain connects TRBV10-3 to TRBJ2-2; possible D gene TRBD1, 6 bases. There are 12 residues in the CDR3. The germline CDR1 and CDR2 sequences are ENHRY and SYGVKD. Trimming stripped 6 bases from V and 6 bases from J, with 8 bases between. This chain's CDR3 is CAISTGSGELFF. CDR3 nucleotides: TGTGCCATCAGCACAGGGTCCGGGGAGCTGTTTTTT.

This chain joins TRBV27 and TRBJ2-7; D perhaps matches TRBD1 (6 bases). This CDR3 region has 15 residues. CDR1 and CDR2 from the germline V gene are MNHEY and SMNVEV (reference sequence). The V gene lost 5 bases and the J gene lost 4 bases, with 18 bases spanning the gap. CDR3: CASSPSDSWVYEQYF. The CDR3 DNA is TGTGCCAGCAGTCCTTCGGACAGCTGGGTGTACGAGCAGTACTTC.

The chain has TRBV30 and TRBJ2-1, with a weak D call TRBD1 (6 bases). The CDR3 contains 14 residues. V shed 1 base and J shed 0 bases, with 7 bases lying between them. The germline V gene encodes CDR1 GTSNPN and CDR2 SVGIG (reference sequence). CDR3 protein: CAWSAGDSYNEQFF. The CDR3 DNA reads TGTGCCTGGAGTGCAGGGGACTCCTACAATGAGCAGTTCTTC.

This clone was picked up a small number of times. The rearrangement uses TRBV4-1 and TRBJ2-7; 12 nucleotides agree with TRBD1. V shed 1 base and J 6 bases; nucleotides not matched to a gene: 7. Germline V gene sequence: CDR1 MGHRA, CDR2 YSYEKL. The CDR3 consists of 16 residues. In DNA, the CDR3 is TGCGCCAGCAGCCAAGTTTGGGACAGGGGGCGCTCCGAGCAGTACTTC. This sequence encodes CASSQVWDRGRSEQYF.

This chain connects TRBV28 to TRBJ1-1, with a weak D call TRBD1 (5 bases). The CDR3 runs to 12 residues. CDR1 and CDR2 from the germline V gene are MDHEN and SYDVKM. V dropped 3 bases and J dropped 7 bases, with 9 bases sitting between them. The CDR3 is CASSLGTSEAFF. The CDR3 DNA reads TGTGCCAGCAGTTTGGGGACTAGTGAAGCTTTCTTT.

As DNA, the CDR3 is TGTGCCAGCAGCCCGACTAGCGGGAGCCGAGATACGCAGTATTTT. Translated, it gives CASSPTSGSRDTQYF. V gene TRBV3-1 (or the pseudogene TRBV3-2) combines with J gene TRBJ2-3, with 12 bases identical to TRBD2. Germline loops: CDR1 LGHDT, CDR2 YNNKEL (reference sequence). Germline trimming cut 4 bases from V and 5 bases from J; bases unmatched to any gene: 4. This CDR3 comprises 15 residues.

V is TRBV6-2 or TRBV6-3 and J is TRBJ1-6, with D possibly matching TRBD1 (5 bases). There are 13 residues in the CDR3. The germline V gene has CDR1 MNHEY and CDR2 SVGEGT. Trimming took off 2 bases at V and 8 bases at J, with 7 bases between the two ends. This CDR3 reads CASSYGGDSPLHF. CDR3 nucleotides: TGTGCCAGCAGTTACGGGGGGGATTCACCCCTCCACTTT.

V and J are TRBV11-2 and TRBJ2-7; 10 nucleotides align to TRBD1. The CDR3 covers 12 residues. J gave up 7 bases and V 6 bases, and 3 bases lay outside the gene matches. The germline CDR1 and CDR2 sequences are SGHAT and FQNNGV. CDR3 residues: CASSGQGDEQYF. The CDR3, as DNA: TGTGCCAGCAGTGGACAGGGGGATGAGCAGTACTTC.

The V gene is TRBV29-1, the J gene TRBJ1-2; 9 bases map to TRBD1. The CDR3 is 15 residues long. With V trimmed by 5 bases and J by 8 bases, 15 bases remained unmatched. The germline CDR1 and CDR2 sequences are SQVTM and ANQGSEA. CDR3 nucleotides: TGCAGCGTTCCAACTCCCGCCGGACAGGGGTACGGCTACACCTTC. It specifies CSVPTPAGQGYGYTF.

The CDR3: CASSRLAGKEQFF. The CDR3 DNA sequence: TGCGCCAGCAGTCGACTAGCGGGGAAGGAGCAGTTCTTC. The V call is TRBV10-1, the J call TRBJ2-1; 11 bases align to TRBD2. Germline CDR1 WNHNN, CDR2 SYGVQD (reference sequence). This CDR3 spans 13 amino acids. Germline trimming cut 5 bases from V and 10 bases from J; bases unmatched to any gene: 4.

This chain joins TRBV11-1 and TRBJ2-7, with 14 bases fitting TRBD2. V shed 4 bases and J 7 bases; nucleotides not matched to a gene: 3. Germline CDR1 is SGHAT and CDR2 is FQDESV (reference sequence). The CDR3 runs to 14 residues. CDR3 coding DNA: TGTGCCAGCAGCTCCGGGACTAGCGGGAGAGAGCAGTACTTC. Protein: CASSSGTSGREQYF.